Listed below are T cell receptor beta chains from one sample, sequenced in a study of vaccination and CD4 T cells after COVID-19. TCRdb fed the PCR reads into MiXCR, producing one record per CDR3 protein. This table holds 7,000 to 10,000 distinct CDR3 sequences, approximately 19% found once. Antigens of these TCRs are unknown. Sequences were derived from CD4+ T cells from blood, cultured in vitro, sampled after SARS-CoV-2 vaccination. The receptors shown here come from a human donor who had recovered from COVID-19. Both conserved end residues are part of each CDR3. A D gene is named only where the DNA matches it firmly. The size entry is marked missing in some rows and otherwise reads once, few, many or a size class.

TRBJ2-3 TRBV20-1 medium-sized TRBD1 CSARKQGAGTDTQYF TGCAGTGCTAGAAAACAGGGGGCAGGGACAGATACGCAGTATTTT
TRBJ2-4 TRBV6-1 - - CASSALTRDSKNIQYF TGTGCCAGCAGTGCCCTGACGAGGGATAGTAAAAACATTCAGTACTTC
TRBJ1-2 TRBV20-1 medium-sized TRBD1 CSAQTGGNYGYTF TGCAGTGCTCAGACAGGGGGCAACTATGGCTACACCTTC
TRBJ1-1 TRBV29-1 few TRBD1 CSVPRTGSLNTEAFF TGCAGCGTACCGAGGACAGGGTCGTTGAACACTGAAGCTTTCTTT
TRBJ2-5 TRBV2 few - CASSPAGSFAYF TGTGCCAGCAGTCCCGCCGGGAGCTTTGCGTACTTC
TRBJ2-5 TRBV25-1 few - CASSEWVGGGLKETQYF TGTGCCAGCAGTGAATGGGTGGGGGGGGGCCTGAAAGAGACCCAGTACTTC
TRBJ2-3 TRBV18 few TRBD2 CASSPDLAGGADTQYF TGTGCCAGCTCACCCGACCTAGCGGGAGGCGCAGATACGCAGTATTTT
TRBJ2-3 TRBV7-3 few TRBD2 CASSPTPRGGKDTQYF TGTGCCAGCAGCCCAACCCCGCGGGGGGGCAAAGATACGCAGTATTTT
TRBJ2-7 TRBV7-2 medium-sized - CASSFYYEQYF TGTGCCAGCAGCTTCTACTACGAGCAGTACTTC
TRBJ1-5 TRBV27 many TRBD1 CASSPRQGFDNQPQHF TGTGCCAGCAGTCCACGACAGGGGTTTGACAATCAGCCCCAGCATTTT
TRBJ2-2 TRBV2 - - CASTIAYLNTGELFF TGTGCCAGCACGATAGCCTACTTGAACACCGGGGAGCTGTTTTTT
TRBJ1-2 TRBV14 few - CASSQGANYGYTF TGTGCCAGCAGCCAAGGAGCTAACTATGGCTACACCTTC
TRBJ2-2 TRBV27 - TRBD2 CASSSRTSVNTGELFF TGTGCCAGCAGTTCTAGGACTAGCGTTAACACCGGGGAGCTGTTTTTT
TRBJ1-1 TRBV27 few TRBD1 CASSSLGRGRGNTEAFF TGTGCCAGCAGCTCTCTTGGGAGGGGGCGCGGGAACACTGAAGCTTTCTTT
TRBJ1-1 TRBV28 once TRBD1 CASSSGDRVGEASF TGTGCCAGCAGTTCGGGGGACAGAGTGGGTGAAGCTTCCTTT
TRBJ2-4 TRBV19 - - CASKVVDLSSIQYF TGTGCCAGTAAGGTGGTCGACCTCTCATCCATTCAGTACTTC
TRBJ2-7 TRBV6-1 few - CASLDPGKGYEQYF TGTGCCAGCCTAGATCCAGGGAAGGGCTACGAGCAGTACTTC
TRBJ2-1 TRBV18 - - CASSPRQEGGNEQFF TGTGCCAGCTCACCACGACAGGAGGGTGGCAATGAGCAGTTCTTC
TRBJ2-1 TRBV7-9 few - CATPTRGWNNEQFF TGTGCCACCCCGACGAGGGGGTGGAACAATGAGCAGTTCTTC
TRBJ2-6 TRBV6-5 medium-sized - CASSYGEPGANVLTF TGTGCCAGCAGTTACGGGGAACCTGGGGCCAACGTCCTGACTTTC
TRBJ1-5 TRBV18 - TRBD1 CASKGQGASQPQHF TGTGCCAGCAAAGGACAGGGGGCGAGTCAGCCCCAGCATTTT
TRBJ2-7 TRBV11-2 few - CASSLDASSYEQYF TGTGCCAGCAGCTTAGACGCTAGCTCTTACGAGCAGTACTTC
TRBJ2-3 TRBV20-1 few TRBD1 CSARSQGAGDTQYF TGCAGTGCTAGATCCCAGGGGGCGGGTGATACGCAGTATTTT
TRBJ1-1 TRBV6-1 few TRBD1 CASRQSGGFMNTEAFF TGTGCCAGCAGACAGTCAGGGGGCTTCATGAACACTGAAGCTTTCTTT
TRBJ2-3 TRBV7-9 many TRBD1 CASSLTWRQGADTQYF TGTGCCAGCAGCCTCACCTGGAGACAGGGCGCAGATACGCAGTATTTT
TRBJ2-1 TRBV20-1 - TRBD2 CSADDSRGTSREQFF TGCAGTGCTGACGACTCTAGAGGGACTAGCAGAGAGCAGTTCTTC
TRBJ2-1 TRBV28 few TRBD2 CASSPTPSGGYNEQFF TGTGCCAGCAGTCCCACACCTAGCGGGGGTTACAATGAGCAGTTCTTC
TRBJ2-5 TRBV5-1 few TRBD2 CASRDLSGTGETQYF TGCGCCAGCAGGGACCTTAGCGGGACGGGAGAGACCCAGTACTTC
TRBJ2-3 TRBV12-3/TRBV12-4 - TRBD2 CASSLTRREGTDTQYF TGTGCCAGCAGTTTAACGAGGCGGGAGGGAACAGATACGCAGTATTTT
TRBJ2-7 TRBV7-2 few - CASSENGGRANF TGTGCCAGCAGCGAAAATGGCGGTAGGGCCAACTTC
TRBJ1-1 TRBV6-5 - - CASSYQSGGEAFF TGTGCCAGCAGTTACCAATCGGGGGGGGAAGCTTTCTTT
TRBJ2-3 TRBV7-2 few - CASSLKGGSITDTQYF TGTGCCAGCAGCTTGAAAGGGGGGTCGATAACAGATACGCAGTATTTT
TRBJ1-5 TRBV20-1 medium-sized - CSARPKYSNQPQHF TGCAGTGCTAGGCCAAAGTATAGCAATCAGCCCCAGCATTTT
TRBJ2-2 TRBV7-2 - TRBD2 CASTRTSEETGELFF TGTGCCAGCACCAGGACTAGCGAGGAAACCGGGGAGCTGTTTTTT
TRBJ2-3 TRBV11-2 - TRBD2 CASSLRLSVSSGRSDTQYF TGTGCCAGCAGCTTACGGCTGAGTGTGTCTAGCGGGAGATCAGATACGCAGTATTTT
TRBJ1-2 TRBV28 - TRBD1 CASTLGTGDYGYTF TGTGCCAGCACTCTAGGGACAGGAGACTATGGCTACACCTTC
TRBJ2-7 TRBV19 many TRBD2 CASSTGTSYGEQYF TGTGCCAGTAGTACCGGGACTAGCTATGGCGAGCAGTACTTC
TRBJ2-3 TRBV20-1 medium-sized TRBD2 CSANSGTGTDTQYF TGCAGTGCTAATAGCGGGACCGGGACAGATACGCAGTATTTT